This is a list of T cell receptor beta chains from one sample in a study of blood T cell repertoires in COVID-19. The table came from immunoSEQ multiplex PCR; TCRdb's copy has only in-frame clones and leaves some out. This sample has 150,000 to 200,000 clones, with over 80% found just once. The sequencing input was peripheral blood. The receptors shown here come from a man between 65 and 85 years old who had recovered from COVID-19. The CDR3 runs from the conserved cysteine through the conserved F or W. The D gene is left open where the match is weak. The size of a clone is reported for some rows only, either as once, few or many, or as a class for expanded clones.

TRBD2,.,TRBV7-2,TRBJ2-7,CASSLGPSGSGGYEQYF,TGTGCCAGCAGCTTAGGTCCTAGCGGGAGCGGGGGCTACGAGCAGTACTTC
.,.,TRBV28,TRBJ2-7,CASTQARYYEQYF,TGTGCCAGCACTCAGGCACGATACTACGAGCAGTACTTC
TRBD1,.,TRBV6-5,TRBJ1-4,CASRRDSSEKLFF,TGTGCCAGCAGACGGGACAGCAGTGAAAAACTGTTTTTT
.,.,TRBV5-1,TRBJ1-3,CASRPGHNSGNTIYF,TGCGCCAGCAGACCAGGACATAACTCTGGAAACACCATATATTTT
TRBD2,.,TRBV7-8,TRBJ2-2,CASRVGRGAGGELFF,TGTGCCAGCAGAGTAGGGCGGGGGGCCGGCGGGGAGCTGTTTTTT
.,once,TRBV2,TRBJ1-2,CASRPRALYGYTF,TGTGCCAGCAGGCCCAGGGCGCTCTATGGCTACACCTTC
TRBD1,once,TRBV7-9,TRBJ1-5,CASSIDREDQPQHF,TGTGCCAGCAGCATCGACAGGGAGGATCAGCCCCAGCATTTT
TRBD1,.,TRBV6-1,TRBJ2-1,CASSEYRDRYNEQFF,TGTGCCAGCAGTGAATACCGGGACAGGTACAATGAGCAGTTCTTC
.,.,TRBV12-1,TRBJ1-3,CASSFEGPSGNTIYF,TGTGCCAGCAGCTTTGAGGGGCCTTCTGGAAACACCATATATTTT
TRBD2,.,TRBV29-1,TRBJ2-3,CSVEGGGVGTDTQYF,TGCAGCGTTGAAGGGGGGGGTGTTGGTACAGATACGCAGTATTTT
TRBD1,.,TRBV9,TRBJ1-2,CASSVDDRAYYGYTF,TGTGCCAGCAGCGTAGATGACAGGGCTTACTATGGCTACACCTTC
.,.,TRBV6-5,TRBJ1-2,CASSYSRVANYGYTF,TGTGCCAGCAGTTACTCCCGGGTAGCTAACTATGGCTACACCTTC
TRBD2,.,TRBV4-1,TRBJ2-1,CASSLGLAGITYNEQFF,TGCGCCAGCAGCCTGGGACTAGCGGGTATTACCTACAATGAGCAGTTCTTC
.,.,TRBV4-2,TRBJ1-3,CASSQETSTNGNTIYF,TGTGCCAGCAGCCAAGAGACGTCCACTAACGGAAACACCATATATTTT
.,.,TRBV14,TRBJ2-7,CASSPGIGSYEQYF,TGTGCCAGCAGCCCCGGGATCGGCTCCTACGAGCAGTACTTC
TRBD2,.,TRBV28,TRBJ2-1,CASSSRLAGSYEQFF,TGTGCCAGCAGTTCTCGACTAGCGGGTTCATATGAGCAGTTCTTC
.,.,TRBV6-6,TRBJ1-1,CASADGQNTEAFF,TGTGCCAGCGCCGATGGACAGAACACTGAAGCTTTCTTT
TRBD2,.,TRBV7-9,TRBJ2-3,CASSQTSGDTDTQYF,TGTGCCAGCAGCCAGACTAGCGGGGACACAGATACGCAGTATTTT
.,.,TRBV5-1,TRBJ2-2,CASSLGQNTGELFF,TGCGCCAGCAGCTTGGGACAGAACACCGGGGAGCTGTTTTTT
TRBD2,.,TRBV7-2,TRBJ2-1,CASSLVEAGGTYNEQFF,TGTGCCAGCAGCTTAGTCGAAGCGGGAGGCACCTACAATGAGCAGTTCTTC
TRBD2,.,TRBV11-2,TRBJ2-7,CASSLLAAYEQYF,TGTGCCAGCAGCTTACTAGCGGCCTACGAGCAGTACTTC
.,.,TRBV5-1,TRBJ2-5,CASSASSGVIETQYF,TGCGCCAGCAGCGCGAGTTCCGGAGTTATAGAGACCCAGTACTTC
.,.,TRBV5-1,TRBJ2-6,CASSLEGGRGYSGANVLTF,TGCGCCAGCAGCTTGGAGGGTGGCAGGGGATACTCTGGGGCCAACGTCCTGACTTTC
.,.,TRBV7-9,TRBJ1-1,CASSPVSPEAFF,TGTGCCAGCAGCCCCGTCTCCCCGGAAGCTTTCTTT
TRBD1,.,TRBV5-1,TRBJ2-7,CASSPGDRGLYEQYF,TGCGCCAGCAGCCCGGGTGACAGGGGACTCTACGAGCAGTACTTC
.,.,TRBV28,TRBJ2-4,CASSLGPGRAGNIQYF,TGTGCCAGCAGTTTAGGGCCTGGTCGTGCGGGGAACATTCAGTACTTC
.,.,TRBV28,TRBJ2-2,CASSSGSSGELFF,TGTGCCAGCAGTTCCGGGTCGAGCGGGGAGCTGTTTTTT
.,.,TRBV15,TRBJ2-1,CATSRDRSGQYNEQFF,TGTGCCACCAGCAGAGATCGTTCAGGACAATACAATGAGCAGTTCTTC
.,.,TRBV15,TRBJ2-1,CATSRDRRNEQFF,TGTGCCACCAGCAGAGACAGGAGGAATGAGCAGTTCTTC
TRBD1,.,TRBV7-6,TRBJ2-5,CASSPPGQGGKETQYF,TGTGCCAGCAGCCCACCGGGACAGGGAGGTAAAGAGACCCAGTACTTC
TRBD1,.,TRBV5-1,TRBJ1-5,CASSLDFRGPGQPQHF,TGCGCCAGCAGCTTGGACTTTAGGGGGCCCGGTCAGCCCCAGCATTTT
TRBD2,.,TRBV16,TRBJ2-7,CASSQSTSAYEQYF,TGTGCCAGCAGCCAATCTACTAGCGCCTACGAGCAGTACTTC
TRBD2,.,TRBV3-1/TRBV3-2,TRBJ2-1,CASSQLAGGRVKFF,TGTGCCAGCAGCCAACTAGCGGGAGGTAGAGTGAAGTTCTTC
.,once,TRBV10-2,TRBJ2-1,CASKDGMGGEQFF,TGCGCCAGCAAAGACGGTATGGGAGGTGAGCAGTTCTTC
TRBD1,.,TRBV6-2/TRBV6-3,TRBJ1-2,CASSPPGGLPYGYTF,TGTGCCAGCAGCCCTCCAGGGGGCTTGCCCTATGGCTACACCTTC
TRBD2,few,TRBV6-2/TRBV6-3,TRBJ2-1,CASSYSLAGVGGEQFF,TGTGCCAGCAGTTACTCACTAGCGGGAGTCGGTGGTGAGCAGTTCTTC
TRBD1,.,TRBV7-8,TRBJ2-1,CASSLAGGTGYNEQFF,TGTGCCAGCAGCTTAGCAGGGGGGACAGGGTACAATGAGCAGTTCTTC
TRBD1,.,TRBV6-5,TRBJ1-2,CASSTGQGAYGYTF,TGTGCCAGCAGTACGGGACAGGGGGCTTATGGCTACACCTTC
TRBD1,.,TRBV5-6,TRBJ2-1,CASSPDRGLNEQFF,TGTGCCAGCAGCCCGGACAGGGGGCTCAATGAGCAGTTCTTC
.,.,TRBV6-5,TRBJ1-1,CASSYDGAVGTEAFF,TGTGCCAGCAGTTACGATGGGGCCGTGGGAACTGAAGCTTTCTTT
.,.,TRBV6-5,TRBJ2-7,CASSYGGRSYEQYF,TGTGCCAGCAGTTACGGCGGGCGTTCCTACGAGCAGTACTTC
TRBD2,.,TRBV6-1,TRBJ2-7,CASSGKLAGASYEQYF,TGTGCCAGCAGTGGGAAACTAGCGGGAGCCTCCTACGAGCAGTACTTC
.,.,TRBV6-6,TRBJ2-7,CASRPTYYEQYF,TGTGCCAGCAGACCGACTTACTACGAGCAGTACTTC
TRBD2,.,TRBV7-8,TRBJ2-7,CASSLGSSGSRYEQYF,TGTGCCAGCAGCTTAGGCTCTAGCGGGAGTCGCTACGAGCAGTACTTC
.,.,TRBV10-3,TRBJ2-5,CATWGQGGQETQYF,TGTGCCACCTGGGGCCAGGGGGGCCAAGAGACCCAGTACTTC
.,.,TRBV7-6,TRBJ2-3,CASSLRGNGATDTQYF,TGTGCCAGCAGCTTACGGGGGAATGGGGCAACAGATACGCAGTATTTT
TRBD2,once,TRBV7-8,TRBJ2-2,CASSLGQTSGRHTGELFF,TGTGCCAGCAGCCTAGGCCAGACTAGCGGGAGGCACACCGGGGAGCTGTTTTTT
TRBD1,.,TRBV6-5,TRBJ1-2,CASSTDRVRGYTF,TGTGCCAGCAGTACCGACAGGGTGCGGGGCTACACCTTC
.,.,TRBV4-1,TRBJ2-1,CASSHLFYNEQFF,TGCGCCAGCAGCCACCTTTTCTACAATGAGCAGTTCTTC
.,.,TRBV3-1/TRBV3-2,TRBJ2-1,CASSPIAEGPYNEQFF,TGTGCCAGCAGCCCTATAGCGGAGGGGCCCTACAATGAGCAGTTCTTC